The clone carrying this T cell receptor (beta chain) appeared once. The authors' processing: Reference gene primers were amplified, and this amplification served to estimate nucleated cell counts. Sequencing was performed with immunoSEQ multiplex PCR; in TCRdb, only in-frame clones are kept and a portion is missing. D and trimming come from the DNA, and the V and J calls and clone size come from that table. Counted here are fewer than 250,000 clones, 84% occurring once; the ten biggest clones make up about 8%. The CDR3 covers 15 residues. Germline CDR1 and CDR2: MNHEY and SVGAGI. V gave up 5 bases and J gave up 4 bases, with 14 bases separating them. The data were taken from a study of blood T cell repertoires in COVID-19. Study-wide background: Both acute and convalescent COVID-19 samples were obtained from the United States, Italy and Spain. Sample material is recorded as cDNA or gDNA derived from T cells, B-cell-depleted T cells, or PBMCs.

The TCR comes from a woman between 45 and 60 years old with active or convalescent COVID-19. Input material: peripheral blood. The rearrangement uses TRBV6-5 and TRBJ2-2; D remains unclear. The CDR3 loop reads CASSRGAFGTGELFF. Here the CDR3 DNA reads TGTGCCAGCAGTCGAGGCGCATTCGGCACCGGGGAGCTGTTTTTT.